These T cell receptor beta chains were read from a single sample in a study of patients and donors after allogeneic stem cell transplantation. TCRdb passed the RT-PCR reads through MiXCR, listing each CDR3 protein once. The table includes about 960,000 distinct CDR3 sequences, under 20% detected once. Source material: blood, either unsorted or a sorted T cell fraction (not recorded which). Receptor source: a human donor who was either an allogeneic HSCT recipient or a stem cell or donor lymphocyte infusion donor (not recorded which). It is not recorded whose cells these are; they may come from a transplant donor. Both conserved end residues are part of each CDR3. Fields, in order: clone size, J gene, D gene, V gene, CDR3 DNA, CDR3 protein. D genes are given only for firm matches. Not every row has a clone size; where given, it reads once, few, many or a size class.

>few|TRBJ1-5|TRBD1|TRBV10-3
TGTGCCATCAGCCGACAGGGGGACGTTCAGCCCCAGCATTTT
CAISRQGDVQPQHF
>.|TRBJ1-2|TRBD1|TRBV28
TGTGCCAGCAGTTTAAGGGGACAGTTCTATGGCTACACCTTC
CASSLRGQFYGYTF
>.|TRBJ2-3|TRBD2|TRBV27
TGTGCCAGCAGTTTAGCGGGGGGGAAAACAGATACGCAGTATTTT
CASSLAGGKTDTQYF
>many|TRBJ2-1|TRBD1|TRBV4-3
TGCGCCAGCAGCCGAACAGGGGGCGCGCATTACAATGAGCAGTTCTTC
CASSRTGGAHYNEQFF
>.|TRBJ2-7|.|TRBV12-3/TRBV12-4
TGTGCCAGCAGGCGCGGACGGGAGCCTCCCTACGAGCAGTACTTC
CASRRGREPPYEQYF
>few|TRBJ1-1|TRBD1|TRBV6-1
TGTGCCAGCAAAGACAGGGGCGGCACTGAAGCTTTCTTT
CASKDRGGTEAFF
>.|TRBJ1-5|.|TRBV6-1
TGTGCCAGCAGCCACCGGGTGGAGTTATATCAGCCCCAGCATTTT
CASSHRVELYQPQHF
>.|TRBJ2-3|.|TRBV12-5
TGTGCTAGTGAGGGTCCCACGTCAGATACGCAGTATTTT
CASEGPTSDTQYF
>once|TRBJ2-7|.|TRBV4-1
TGCGCCAGCAGCCAAGTTGTGTCGGTTCGTCGCGGGTACTCCTACGAGCAGTACTTC
CASSQVVSVRRGYSYEQYF
>.|TRBJ1-2|.|TRBV20-1
TGCAGTGCCCCTGGACCGACTTCAAACTATGGCTACACCTTC
CSAPGPTSNYGYTF
>few|TRBJ1-1|.|TRBV12-3/TRBV12-4
TGTGCCAGCACCCTCATGGCGGCCACTGAAGCTTTCTTT
CASTLMAATEAFF
>.|TRBJ2-2|TRBD2|TRBV4-1
TGCGCCAGCAGCCAACTAGCGGGAGAATCTGGCGGGGAGCTGTTTTTT
CASSQLAGESGGELFF
>.|TRBJ2-3|.|TRBV6-1
TGTGCCAGCAGTGATTCACCTTTCGTTACGCAGTATTTT
CASSDSPFVTQYF
>.|TRBJ1-1|TRBD1|TRBV30
TGTGCCTGGATTAGGACAGGGGACACTGAAGCTTTCTTT
CAWIRTGDTEAFF
>.|TRBJ1-1|.|TRBV27
TGTGCCAGCAGGGCATGGGGTGAAAAGGGAGTTGAAGCTTTCTTT
CASRAWGEKGVEAFF